This TCR beta chain was obtained from a study of metastatic and nonmetastatic thyroid tumors. Only a few counts were recorded for this clone. Thyroid surgery took place with no prior treatment in any patient. MiXCR re-clonotyped the PCR reads for TCRdb. The profile shows 15,000 to 20,000 clones, less than 25% of them singletons. CDR3 size: 12 residues. V lost 1 base to trimming and J lost 2 bases, with 3 bases between them. V usage is TRBV12-3 or TRBV12-4 and J usage is TRBJ2-7; D not certain. The sequenced sample consisted of tumor tissue. This sequence was found in a female donor with papillary thyroid cancer or a benign thyroid nodule (not recorded which). Some clones in this sample may be carry-over from other donors' samples. CDR3 coding DNA: TGTGCCAGCAGTTTAGGGGCCTACGAGCAGTACTTC. Its protein is CASSLGAYEQYF.